This TCR beta chain was sequenced for a study of shared clonotypes between healthy human individuals. Study conclusions and caveats: The study found lower generation probabilities in non-shared clonotypes than in those shared by all four donors. On the whole, naive subsets had larger estimated richness than memory subsets had.

The germline CDR1 and CDR2 sequences are LNHDA and SQIVND (reference sequence). The V and J ends lost 4 bases and 4 bases, in that order; junction bases with no gene match: 3. This CDR3 has 13 amino acids. Naive CD8 cells comprised CD45RO-negative, CCR7-positively selected cells, excluding terminally differentiated effector memory CD45RA+ cells. Concerning this clone: Its antigen remains unidentified.

Several immunoSEQ plates held equal portions of the genomic DNA taken from each subset. Using immunoSEQ multiplex PCR, the repertoire was profiled, and TCRdb retains in-frame clones only, with some absent. This sample has around 2.1 million clones; approximately 94% occur once, and the top ten carry about 1.8%. The sequenced sample consisted of naive CD8+ T cells from PBMCs. The clonotype originates from a man aged 18 to 35 in good health. Some clones in this sample may be carry-over from other donors' samples. The chain is built from TRBV19 and TRBJ1-2, with 7 bases lining up with TRBD1. CDR3 loop: CASSTGTVYGYTF. The CDR3 region has the DNA TGTGCCAGTAGTACAGGGACAGTCTATGGCTACACCTTC.